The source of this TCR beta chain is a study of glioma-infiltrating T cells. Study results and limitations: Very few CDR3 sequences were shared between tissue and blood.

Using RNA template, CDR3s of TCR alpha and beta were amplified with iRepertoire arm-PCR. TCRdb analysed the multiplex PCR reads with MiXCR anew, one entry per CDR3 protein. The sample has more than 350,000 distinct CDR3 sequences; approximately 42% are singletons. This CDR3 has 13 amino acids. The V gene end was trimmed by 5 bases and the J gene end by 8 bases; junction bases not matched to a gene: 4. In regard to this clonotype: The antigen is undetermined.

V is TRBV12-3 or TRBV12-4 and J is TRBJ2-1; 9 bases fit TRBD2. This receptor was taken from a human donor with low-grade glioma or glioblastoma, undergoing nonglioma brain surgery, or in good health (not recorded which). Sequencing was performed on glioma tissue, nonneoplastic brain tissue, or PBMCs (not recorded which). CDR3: CASSLIAGDEQFF. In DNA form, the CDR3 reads TGTGCCAGCAGTCTCATAGCGGGGGATGAGCAGTTCTTC.